This is a list of T cell receptor beta chains from one sample in a study of T cell responses to AZD1222 COVID-19 vaccine. The table came from immunoSEQ multiplex PCR; TCRdb's copy has only in-frame clones and leaves some out. The table lists fewer than 120,000 clones, roughly nine tenths of them singletons. The specimen was peripheral blood, collected on day 0 of AZD1222 vaccination. Receptors were obtained from an adult in good health. Both conserved end residues are part of each CDR3. D genes are given only for firm matches.

TRBJ1-5 TRBV11-3 NA CASSLDSTGPLAQHF
TRBJ1-5 TRBV19 TRBD1 CASRADRGSNQPQHF
TRBJ1-3 TRBV27 TRBD1 CASSLEQGGISGNTIYF
TRBJ1-5 TRBV5-1 NA CASSPLAGGNQPQHF
TRBJ1-2 TRBV28 NA CASDRSNYGYTF
TRBJ1-2 TRBV7-9 NA CASSGSGAANYGYTF
TRBJ1-2 TRBV28 NA CASSLRELGYTF
TRBJ2-3 TRBV14 TRBD2 CASSRPLSGGSSDTQYF
TRBJ1-3 TRBV19 NA CASSTTRDSGNTIYF
TRBJ1-3 TRBV28 NA CASSPLLHENTIYF
TRBJ2-1 TRBV11-3 NA CASSLDLGGTRANNEQFF
TRBJ2-4 TRBV2 NA CASSDGSGDAKNIQYF
TRBJ1-4 TRBV18 NA CASSPASGERVFF
TRBJ2-7 TRBV14 NA CASSPIMGSYEQYF
TRBJ2-7 TRBV28 NA CASSSQWESSYEQYF
TRBJ1-1 TRBV20-1 NA CSASSSPGVTEAFF
TRBJ2-3 TRBV2 TRBD2 CASRGLERAGLTDTQYF
TRBJ2-2 TRBV20-1 NA CSASPRRTGELFF
TRBJ2-1 TRBV15 NA CATSRDAGSSYNEQFF
TRBJ1-1 TRBV10-3 NA CAISSIIRGSSNTEAFF
TRBJ2-2 TRBV2 TRBD1 CASRAGGDPGELFF
TRBJ1-1 TRBV6-2/TRBV6-3 NA CASSDWAEAFF
TRBJ1-6 TRBV6-5 NA CASSWISGNSPLHF
TRBJ2-3 TRBV7-2 TRBD2 CASSLVLAGYTNTQYF
TRBJ2-1 TRBV5-1 TRBD2 CASSLATSGYNEQFF
TRBJ2-7 TRBV7-2 TRBD1 CASSWDRGDEQYF
TRBJ1-1 TRBV27 TRBD1 CASSRQGEFGTEAFF
TRBJ2-1 TRBV20-1 NA CSSRGNNEQFF
TRBJ1-1 TRBV7-8 TRBD1 CASSLGGRGRRTEAFF
TRBJ2-3 TRBV4-1 NA CASSQEPDVRATDTQYF
TRBJ1-5 TRBV28 TRBD1 CASSLSGGAGQPQHF
TRBJ2-6 TRBV19 NA CASSIGVSSGANVLTF
TRBJ1-1 TRBV5-4 TRBD1 CASSWGQGGTEAFF
TRBJ2-2 TRBV5-1 NA CASRDLQGTGELFF
TRBJ1-5 TRBV12-3/TRBV12-4 NA CASRGESIQPQHF
TRBJ2-1 TRBV6-8 TRBD2 CASSPQTSGGPRSWQFF
TRBJ2-7 TRBV28 NA CASSLGEAGWDEQYF